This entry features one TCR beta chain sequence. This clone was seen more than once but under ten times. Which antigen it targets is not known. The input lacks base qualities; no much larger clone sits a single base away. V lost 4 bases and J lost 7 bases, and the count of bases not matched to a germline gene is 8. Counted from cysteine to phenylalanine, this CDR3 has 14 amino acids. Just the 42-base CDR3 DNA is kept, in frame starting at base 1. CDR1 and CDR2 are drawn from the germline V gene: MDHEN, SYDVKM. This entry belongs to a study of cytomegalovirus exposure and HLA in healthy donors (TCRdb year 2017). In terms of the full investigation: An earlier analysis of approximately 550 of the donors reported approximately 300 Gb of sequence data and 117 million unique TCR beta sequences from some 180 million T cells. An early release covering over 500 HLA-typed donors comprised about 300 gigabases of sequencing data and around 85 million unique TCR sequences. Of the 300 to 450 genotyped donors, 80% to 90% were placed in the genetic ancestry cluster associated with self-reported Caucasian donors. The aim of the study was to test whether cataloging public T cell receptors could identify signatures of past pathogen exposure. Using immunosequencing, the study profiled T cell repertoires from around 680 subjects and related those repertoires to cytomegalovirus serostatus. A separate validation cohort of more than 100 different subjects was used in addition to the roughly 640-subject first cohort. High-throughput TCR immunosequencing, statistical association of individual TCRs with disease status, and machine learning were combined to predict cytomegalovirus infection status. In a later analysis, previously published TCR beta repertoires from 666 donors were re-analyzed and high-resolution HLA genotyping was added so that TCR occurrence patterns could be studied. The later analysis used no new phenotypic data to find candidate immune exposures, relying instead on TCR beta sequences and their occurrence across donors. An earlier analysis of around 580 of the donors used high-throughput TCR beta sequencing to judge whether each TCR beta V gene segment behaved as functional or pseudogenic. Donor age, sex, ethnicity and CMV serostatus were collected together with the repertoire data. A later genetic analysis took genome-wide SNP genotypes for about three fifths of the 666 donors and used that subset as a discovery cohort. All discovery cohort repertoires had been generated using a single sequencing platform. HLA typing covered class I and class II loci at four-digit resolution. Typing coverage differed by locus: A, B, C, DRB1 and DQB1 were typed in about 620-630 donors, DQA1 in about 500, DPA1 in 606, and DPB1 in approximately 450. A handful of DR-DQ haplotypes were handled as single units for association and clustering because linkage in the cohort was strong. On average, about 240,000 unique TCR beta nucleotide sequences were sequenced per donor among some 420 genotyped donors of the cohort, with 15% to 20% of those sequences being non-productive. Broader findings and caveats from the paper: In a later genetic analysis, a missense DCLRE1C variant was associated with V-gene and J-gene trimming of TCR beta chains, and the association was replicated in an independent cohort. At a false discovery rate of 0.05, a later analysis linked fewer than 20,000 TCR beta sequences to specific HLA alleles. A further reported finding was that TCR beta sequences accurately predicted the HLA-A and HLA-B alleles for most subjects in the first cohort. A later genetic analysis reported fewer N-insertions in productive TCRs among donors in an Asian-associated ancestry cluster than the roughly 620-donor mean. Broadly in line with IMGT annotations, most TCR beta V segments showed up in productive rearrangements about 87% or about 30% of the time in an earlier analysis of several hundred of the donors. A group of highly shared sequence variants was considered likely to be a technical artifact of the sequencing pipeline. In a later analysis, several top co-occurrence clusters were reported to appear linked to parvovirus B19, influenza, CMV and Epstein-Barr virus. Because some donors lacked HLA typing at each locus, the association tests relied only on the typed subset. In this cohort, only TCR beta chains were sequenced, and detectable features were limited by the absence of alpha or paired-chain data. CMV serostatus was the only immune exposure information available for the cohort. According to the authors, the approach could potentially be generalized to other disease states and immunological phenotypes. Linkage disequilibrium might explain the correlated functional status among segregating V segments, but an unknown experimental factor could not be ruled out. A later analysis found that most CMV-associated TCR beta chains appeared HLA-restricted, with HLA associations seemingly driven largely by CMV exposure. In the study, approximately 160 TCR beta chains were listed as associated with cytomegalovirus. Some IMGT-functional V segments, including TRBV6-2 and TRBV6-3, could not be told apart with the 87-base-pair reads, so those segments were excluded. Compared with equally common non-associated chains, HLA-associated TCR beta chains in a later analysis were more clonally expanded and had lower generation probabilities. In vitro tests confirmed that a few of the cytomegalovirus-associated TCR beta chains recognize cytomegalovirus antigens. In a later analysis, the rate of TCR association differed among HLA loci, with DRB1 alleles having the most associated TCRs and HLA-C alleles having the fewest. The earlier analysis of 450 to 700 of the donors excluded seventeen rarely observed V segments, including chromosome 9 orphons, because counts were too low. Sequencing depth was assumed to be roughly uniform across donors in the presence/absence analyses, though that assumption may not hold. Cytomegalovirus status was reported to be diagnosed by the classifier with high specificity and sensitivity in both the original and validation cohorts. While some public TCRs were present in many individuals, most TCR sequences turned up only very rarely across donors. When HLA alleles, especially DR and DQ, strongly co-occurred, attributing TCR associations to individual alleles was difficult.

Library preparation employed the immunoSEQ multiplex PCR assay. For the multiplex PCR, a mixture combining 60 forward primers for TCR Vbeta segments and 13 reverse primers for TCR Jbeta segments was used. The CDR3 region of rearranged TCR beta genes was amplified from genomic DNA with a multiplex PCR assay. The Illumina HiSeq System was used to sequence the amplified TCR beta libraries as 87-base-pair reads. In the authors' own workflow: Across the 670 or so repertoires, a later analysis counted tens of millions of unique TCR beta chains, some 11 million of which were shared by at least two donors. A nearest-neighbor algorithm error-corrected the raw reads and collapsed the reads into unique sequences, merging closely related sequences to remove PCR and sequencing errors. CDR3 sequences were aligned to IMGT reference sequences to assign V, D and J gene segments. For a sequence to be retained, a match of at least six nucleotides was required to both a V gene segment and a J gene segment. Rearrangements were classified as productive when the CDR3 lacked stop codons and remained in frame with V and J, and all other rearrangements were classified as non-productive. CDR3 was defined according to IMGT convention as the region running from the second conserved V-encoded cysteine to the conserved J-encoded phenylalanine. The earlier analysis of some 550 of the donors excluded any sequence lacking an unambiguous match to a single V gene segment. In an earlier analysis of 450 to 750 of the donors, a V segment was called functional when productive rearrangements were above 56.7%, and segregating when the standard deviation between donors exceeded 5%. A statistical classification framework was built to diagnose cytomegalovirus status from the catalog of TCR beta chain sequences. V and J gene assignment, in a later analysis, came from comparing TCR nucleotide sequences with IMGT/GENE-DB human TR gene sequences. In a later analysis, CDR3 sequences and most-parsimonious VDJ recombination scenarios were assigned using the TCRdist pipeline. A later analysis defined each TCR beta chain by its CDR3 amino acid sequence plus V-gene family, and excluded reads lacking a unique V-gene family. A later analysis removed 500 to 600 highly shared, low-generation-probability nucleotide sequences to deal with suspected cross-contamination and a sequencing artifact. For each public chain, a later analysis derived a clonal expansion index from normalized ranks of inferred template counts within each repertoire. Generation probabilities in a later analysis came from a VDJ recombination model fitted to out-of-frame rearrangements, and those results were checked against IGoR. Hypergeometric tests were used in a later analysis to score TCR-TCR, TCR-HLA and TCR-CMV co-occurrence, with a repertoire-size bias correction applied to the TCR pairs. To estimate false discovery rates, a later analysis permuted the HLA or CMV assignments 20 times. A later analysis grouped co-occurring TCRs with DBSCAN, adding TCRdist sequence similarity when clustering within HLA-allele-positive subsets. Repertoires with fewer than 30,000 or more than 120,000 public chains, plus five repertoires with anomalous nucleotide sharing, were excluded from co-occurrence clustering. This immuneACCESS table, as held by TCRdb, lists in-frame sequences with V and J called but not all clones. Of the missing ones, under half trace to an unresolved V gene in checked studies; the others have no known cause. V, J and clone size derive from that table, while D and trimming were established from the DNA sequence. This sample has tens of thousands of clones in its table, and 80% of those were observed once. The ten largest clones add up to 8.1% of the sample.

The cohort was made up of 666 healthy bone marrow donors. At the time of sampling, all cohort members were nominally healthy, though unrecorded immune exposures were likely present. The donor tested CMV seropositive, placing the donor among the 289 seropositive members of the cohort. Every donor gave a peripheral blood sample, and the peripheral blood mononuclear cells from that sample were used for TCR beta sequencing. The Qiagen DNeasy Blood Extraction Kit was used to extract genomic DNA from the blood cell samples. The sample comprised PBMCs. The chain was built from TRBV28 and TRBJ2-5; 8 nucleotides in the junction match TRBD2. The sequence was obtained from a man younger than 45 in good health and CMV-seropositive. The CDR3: CASSSLAALGTQYF. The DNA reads TGTGCCAGCAGTTCACTAGCGGCCTTGGGGACCCAGTACTTC.